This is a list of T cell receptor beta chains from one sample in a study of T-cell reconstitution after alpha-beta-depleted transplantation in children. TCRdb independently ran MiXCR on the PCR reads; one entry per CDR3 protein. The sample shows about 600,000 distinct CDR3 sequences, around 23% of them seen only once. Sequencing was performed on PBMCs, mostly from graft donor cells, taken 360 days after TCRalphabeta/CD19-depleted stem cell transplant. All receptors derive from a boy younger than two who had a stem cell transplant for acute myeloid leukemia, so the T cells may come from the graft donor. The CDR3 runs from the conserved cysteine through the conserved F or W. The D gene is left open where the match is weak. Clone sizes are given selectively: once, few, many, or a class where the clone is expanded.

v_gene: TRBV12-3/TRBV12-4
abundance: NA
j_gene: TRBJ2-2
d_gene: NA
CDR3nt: TGTGCCAGCAAAACTATAAGCGGGGAGCTGTTTTTT
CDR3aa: CASKTISGELFF

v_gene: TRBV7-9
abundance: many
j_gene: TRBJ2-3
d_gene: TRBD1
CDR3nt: TGTGCCAGCAGCCCGACAGGGGGAGCGGATACGCAGTATTTT
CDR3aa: CASSPTGGADTQYF

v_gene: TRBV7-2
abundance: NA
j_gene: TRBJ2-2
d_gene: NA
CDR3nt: TGTGCCAGCAGCTTGGGCCACAACACCGGGGAGCTGTTTTTT
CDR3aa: CASSLGHNTGELFF

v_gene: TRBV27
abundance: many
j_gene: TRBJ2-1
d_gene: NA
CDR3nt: TGTGCCAGCAGATTCGGGAGCTCCTACAATGAGCAGTTCTTC
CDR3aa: CASRFGSSYNEQFF

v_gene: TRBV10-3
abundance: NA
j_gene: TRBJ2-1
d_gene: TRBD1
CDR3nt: TGTGCCATCAGTGAGCCGGGACAGGGGGAGATGTATGAGCAGTTCTTC
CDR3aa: CAISEPGQGEMYEQFF

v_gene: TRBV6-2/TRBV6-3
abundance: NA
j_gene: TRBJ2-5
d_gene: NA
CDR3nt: TGTGCCAGCAGTGCGACCAGGTCCATCGGGGCCCAGTACTTC
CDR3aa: CASSATRSIGAQYF

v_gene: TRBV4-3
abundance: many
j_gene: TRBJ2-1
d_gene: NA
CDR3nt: TGCGCCAGCAGCCAAGCGGAGCGGGTTTCCTACAATGAGCAGTTCTTC
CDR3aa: CASSQAERVSYNEQFF

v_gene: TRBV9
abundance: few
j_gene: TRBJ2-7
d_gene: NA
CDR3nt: TGTGCCAGCTTTTACAGGCCAGCCTACGAGCAGTACTTC
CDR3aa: CASFYRPAYEQYF

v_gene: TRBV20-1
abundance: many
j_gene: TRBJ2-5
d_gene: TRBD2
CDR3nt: TGCAGTGCTAGAGATGCCAGCGGGGGGATCCAAGAGACCCAGTACTTC
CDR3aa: CSARDASGGIQETQYF

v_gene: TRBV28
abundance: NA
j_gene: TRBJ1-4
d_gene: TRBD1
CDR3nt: TGTGCCAGCAGTTTAAACAGGGGAAATGAAAAACTGTTTTTT
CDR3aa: CASSLNRGNEKLFF

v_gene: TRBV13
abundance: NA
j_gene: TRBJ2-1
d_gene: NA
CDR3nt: TGTGCCAGCAGCTTAGAGGCAGGGGCAAGTAGGAACAATGAGCAGTTCTTC
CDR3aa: CASSLEAGASRNNEQFF

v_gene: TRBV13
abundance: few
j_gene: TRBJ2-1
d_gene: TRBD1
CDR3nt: TGTGCCAGCAGCCCGACAGGGGGCCAGCGCTACAATGAGCAGTTCTTC
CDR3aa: CASSPTGGQRYNEQFF

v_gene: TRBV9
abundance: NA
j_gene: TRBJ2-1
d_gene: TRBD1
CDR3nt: TGTGCCAGCGGGGAGGGGACAGGGTACTACAATGAGCAGTTCTTC
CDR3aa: CASGEGTGYYNEQFF

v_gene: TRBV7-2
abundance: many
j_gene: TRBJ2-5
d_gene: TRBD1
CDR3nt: TGTGCCAGCAGCTCGGACAGGGAAGAGACCCAGTACTTC
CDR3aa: CASSSDREETQYF

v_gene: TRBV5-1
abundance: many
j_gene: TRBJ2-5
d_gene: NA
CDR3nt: TGCGCCAGCAGCTCAGAGGGACACTTCCAAGAGACCCAGTACTTC
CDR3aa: CASSSEGHFQETQYF

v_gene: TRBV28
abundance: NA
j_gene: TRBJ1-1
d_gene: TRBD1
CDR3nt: TGTGCCAGCTTCCCCGGGGACAGGGCTATTAGGAACACTGAAGCTTTCTTT
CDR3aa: CASFPGDRAIRNTEAFF

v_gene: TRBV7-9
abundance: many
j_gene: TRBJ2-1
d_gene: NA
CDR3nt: TGTGCCAGCAGAGGTATGGGCCCCTACAATGAGCAGTTCTTC
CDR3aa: CASRGMGPYNEQFF

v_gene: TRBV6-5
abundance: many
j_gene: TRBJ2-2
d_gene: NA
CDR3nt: TGTGCCAGCAGTTACTCCCCAGAAGGCGGCGGGGAGCTGTTTTTT
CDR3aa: CASSYSPEGGGELFF

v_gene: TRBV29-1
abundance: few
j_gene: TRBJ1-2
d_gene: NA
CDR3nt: TGCAGCGTTGAAGTACGCGGTTGGGGCTACACCTTC
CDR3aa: CSVEVRGWGYTF

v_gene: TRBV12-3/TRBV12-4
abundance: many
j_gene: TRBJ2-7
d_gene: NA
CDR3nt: TGTGCCAGCAGCCAACGGGACTTCCACGAGCAGTACTTC
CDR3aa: CASSQRDFHEQYF

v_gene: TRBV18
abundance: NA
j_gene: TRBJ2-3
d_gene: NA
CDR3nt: TGTGCCAGCTCACCTGCTAGAACAGATACGCAGTATTTT
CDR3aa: CASSPARTDTQYF

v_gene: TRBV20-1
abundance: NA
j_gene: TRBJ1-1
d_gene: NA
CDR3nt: TGCAGTGCTAGGGACTGGAACACTGAAGCTTTCTTT
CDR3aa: CSARDWNTEAFF

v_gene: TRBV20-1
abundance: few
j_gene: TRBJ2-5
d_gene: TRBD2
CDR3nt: TGCAGTGGTACAAAACTAGCGGGGAAAGAGACCCAGTACTTC
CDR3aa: CSGTKLAGKETQYF

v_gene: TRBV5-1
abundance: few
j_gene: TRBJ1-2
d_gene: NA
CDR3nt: TGCGCCAGCAGCCGAATAGGGACACCGGATAACTATGGCTACACCTTC
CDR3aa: CASSRIGTPDNYGYTF